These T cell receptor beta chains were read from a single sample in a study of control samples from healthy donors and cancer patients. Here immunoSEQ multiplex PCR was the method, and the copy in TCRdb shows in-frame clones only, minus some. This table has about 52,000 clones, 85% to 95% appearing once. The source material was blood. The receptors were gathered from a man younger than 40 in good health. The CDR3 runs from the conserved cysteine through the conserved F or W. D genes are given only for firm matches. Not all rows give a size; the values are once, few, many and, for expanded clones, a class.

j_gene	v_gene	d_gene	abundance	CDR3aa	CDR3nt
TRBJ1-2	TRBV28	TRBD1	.	CASRRSQGALGYTF	TGTGCCAGCCGTCGCTCACAGGGGGCTCTCGGCTACACCTTC
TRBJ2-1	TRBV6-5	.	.	CASSQRASWLNEQFF	TGTGCCAGCAGTCAAAGGGCTAGTTGGCTGAATGAGCAGTTCTTC
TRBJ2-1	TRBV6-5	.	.	CASSTEGSGSNEQFF	TGTGCCAGCAGTACAGAAGGGTCTGGGTCTAATGAGCAGTTCTTC
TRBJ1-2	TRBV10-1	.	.	CASRIYRLFYGYTF	TGCGCCAGCAGGATATACCGACTGTTCTATGGCTACACCTTC
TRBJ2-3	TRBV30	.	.	CAWRGVSYTDTQYF	TGTGCCTGGAGAGGCGTCTCTTACACAGATACGCAGTATTTT
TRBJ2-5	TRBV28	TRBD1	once	CASSLSGTGGAKTQYF	TGTGCCAGCAGTTTAAGTGGGACAGGGGGCGCGAAGACCCAGTACTTC
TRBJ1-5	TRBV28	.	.	CASSLGVGNQPQHF	TGTGCCAGCAGTCTTGGGGTGGGCAATCAGCCCCAGCATTTT
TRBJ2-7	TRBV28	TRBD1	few	CASSLQGAVAYEQYF	TGTGCCAGCAGTTTACAGGGGGCAGTCGCCTACGAGCAGTACTTC
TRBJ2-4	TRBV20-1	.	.	CSAAPGPDQYF	TGCAGTGCGGCTCCCGGGCCGGATCAGTACTTC
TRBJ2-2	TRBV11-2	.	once	CASVARDTGELFF	TGTGCCAGCGTCGCTCGGGACACCGGGGAGCTGTTTTTT
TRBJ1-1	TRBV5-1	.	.	CASSLGYVTEAFF	TGCGCCAGCAGCTTGGGGTATGTGACTGAAGCTTTCTTT
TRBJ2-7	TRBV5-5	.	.	CASSLGLLTGEQYF	TGTGCCAGCAGCTTGGGACTACTGACGGGAGAGCAGTACTTC
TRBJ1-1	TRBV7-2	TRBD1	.	CASSYRQGEGTEAFF	TGTGCCAGCTCTTATAGACAGGGAGAGGGTACTGAAGCTTTCTTT
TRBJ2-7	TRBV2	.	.	CASSWPSYEQYF	TGTGCCAGCAGTTGGCCTTCCTACGAGCAGTACTTC
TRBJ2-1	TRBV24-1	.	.	CATSDHQPGLTYNEQFF	TGTGCCACCAGTGACCACCAACCGGGACTTACCTACAATGAGCAGTTCTTC
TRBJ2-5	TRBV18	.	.	CASSPTGTGVQETQYF	TGTGCCAGCTCACCCACCGGGACTGGTGTCCAAGAGACCCAGTACTTC
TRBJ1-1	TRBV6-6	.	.	CASSWDTEAFF	TGTGCCAGCAGTTGGGACACTGAAGCTTTCTTT
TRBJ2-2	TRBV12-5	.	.	CASGLGVRESGELFF	TGTGCTAGTGGTTTAGGGGTGAGGGAAAGCGGGGAGCTGTTTTTT
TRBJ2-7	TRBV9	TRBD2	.	CASSAGTSRGEQYF	TGTGCCAGCAGCGCCGGGACTAGCCGAGGTGAGCAGTACTTC
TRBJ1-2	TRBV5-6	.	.	CASSLTGIGNYGYTF	TGTGCCAGCAGCTTGACAGGGATTGGAAACTATGGCTACACCTTC
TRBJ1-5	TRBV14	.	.	CASSRGRGGIMNYSNQPQHF	TGTGCCAGCAGCCGGGGAAGGGGGGGAATTATGAATTATAGCAATCAGCCCCAGCATTTT
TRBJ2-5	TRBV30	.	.	CAWSSTEETQYF	TGTGCCTGGAGTTCGACAGAAGAGACCCAGTACTTC
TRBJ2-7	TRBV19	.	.	CASSMRDTYEQYF	TGTGCCAGTAGTATGCGGGATACCTACGAGCAGTACTTC
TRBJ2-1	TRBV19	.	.	CASSIAGRRGRNEQFF	TGTGCCAGTAGTATAGCGGGGAGGAGGGGGCGGAATGAGCAGTTCTTC
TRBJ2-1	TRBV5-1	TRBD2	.	CASIIEPGLAEYNEQFF	TGCGCCAGCATCATCGAGCCGGGACTAGCGGAATACAATGAGCAGTTCTTC
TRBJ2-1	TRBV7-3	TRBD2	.	CASSLGTSGNEQFF	TGTGCCAGCAGCTTGGGGACTAGCGGCAATGAGCAGTTCTTC
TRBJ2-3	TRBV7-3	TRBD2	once	CASSSGLAVSTDTQYF	TGTGCCAGCAGCTCTGGTCTAGCGGTTAGCACAGATACGCAGTATTTT
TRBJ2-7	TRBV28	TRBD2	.	CASSSLTSGPYEQYF	TGTGCCAGCAGTTCCTTGACTAGCGGTCCCTACGAGCAGTACTTC
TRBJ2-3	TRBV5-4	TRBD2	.	CASSLSISGSGTDTQYF	TGTGCCAGCAGCTTGAGTATTAGCGGGAGTGGCACAGATACGCAGTATTTT
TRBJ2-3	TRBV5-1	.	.	CASSLTPSTDTQYF	TGCGCCAGCAGCTTGACCCCAAGCACAGATACGCAGTATTTT
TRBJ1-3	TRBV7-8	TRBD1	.	CASSPGTGIRNTIYF	TGTGCCAGCAGCCCCGGGACAGGGATTAGAAACACCATATATTTT
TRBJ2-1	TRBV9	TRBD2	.	CASSALLAGAYNEQFF	TGTGCCAGCAGCGCCCTCTTAGCGGGAGCCTACAATGAGCAGTTCTTC
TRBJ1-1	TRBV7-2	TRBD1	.	CASSAGAGGGTEAFF	TGTGCCAGCAGCGCAGGGGCAGGGGGAGGCACTGAAGCTTTCTTT